A single T cell receptor beta chain is shown here with its context. V dropped 2 bases and J dropped 0 bases, with 10 bases sitting between them. Germline V gene lookup returns CDR1 SGHTA and CDR2 FQGTGA. CDR3 length: 16 residues. This sample is drawn from a study of blood T cell repertoires in COVID-19. Study information: Specimens from acute and convalescent COVID-19 originated in the United States, Italy and Spain.

The table came from immunoSEQ multiplex PCR; TCRdb's copy has only in-frame clones and leaves some out. The sample yields about 350,000 clones, about nine tenths seen once. Sequencing was done on a sample of peripheral blood. J is TRBJ2-2 and V is TRBV7-3; D gene unclear. The origin of this receptor is a woman aged 60-70 years with COVID-19, enrolled during active disease. CDR3 sequence (DNA): TGTGCCAGCAGCTTACTGCCGACAACGAACACCGGGGAGCTGTTTTTT. Translation: CASSLLPTTNTGELFF. Supplemented by reference TRBV7-3 and TRBJ2-2, the full variable domain reads GAGVSQTPSNKVTEKGKYVELRCDPISGHTALYWYRQSLGQGPEFLIYFQGTGAADDSGLPNDRFFAVRPEGSVSTLKIQRTERGDSAVYLCASSLLPTTNTGELFFGEGSRLTVL.